The 16 T cell receptor beta chains given below trace back to one sample, sequenced in a study of Ad26.COV2.S vaccination and SARS-CoV-2 variants. Using immunoSEQ multiplex PCR, the repertoire was profiled, and TCRdb retains in-frame clones only, with some absent. This sample has more than 150,000 clones, with 87% found just once. Sequencing used peripheral blood, obtained after recovery from COVID-19. Receptors originate from a human donor who had recovered from COVID-19.

The chain employs TRBV5-1 and TRBJ2-7, with 10 bases lining up with TRBD1. The V gene's germline CDR1 is SGHRS and CDR2 YFSETQ. This CDR3 is 14 amino acids long. Trimming removed 2 bases from V and 4 bases from J; junction bases left unmatched: 3. CDR3 protein: CASSLSGQGYEQYF. CDR3 nucleotide sequence: TGCGCCAGCAGCTTATCGGGACAGGGGTACGAGCAGTACTTC. Variable domain in full (rest from reference TRBV5-1 and TRBJ2-7): KAGVTQTPRYLIKTRGQQVTLSCSPISGHRSVSWYQQTPGQGLQFLFEYFSETQRNKGNFPGRFSGRQFSNSRSEMNVSTLELGDSALYLCASSLSGQGYEQYFGPGTRLTVT.

This chain links TRBV19 with TRBJ1-2; D unresolved. Germline V gene sequence: CDR1 LNHDA, CDR2 SQIVND (reference sequence). V was clipped by 4 bases and J by 3 bases, with 9 bases between them. The CDR3 consists of 13 residues. CDR3 sequence (DNA): TGTGCCAGTAGTAACGGGCCCCACTATGGCTACACCTTC. This sequence encodes CASSNGPHYGYTF.

The chain couples TRBV5-4 to TRBJ2-3, with TRBD2 matching 7 bases. With 1 base clipped from V and 0 bases from J, the junction kept 2 bases outside the gene matches. CDR3 size: 15 residues. Germline V lookup: CDR1 SGHNT, CDR2 YYREEE (reference sequence). CDR3 DNA: TGTGCCAGCAGCTTGAGCGGGATAAGCACAGATACGCAGTATTTT. Amino acids: CASSLSGISTDTQYF.

The chain couples TRBV10-3 to TRBJ2-5; no reliable D call. The CDR3 loop spans 17 amino acids. Germline V lookup: CDR1 ENHRY, CDR2 SYGVKD. V was pared by 3 bases and J by 7 bases, with 24 bases between. In DNA form, the CDR3 reads TGTGCCATCAGTGAAGCCGCTATGGATGGAAGGACGGGGACCCAGTACTTC. This sequence encodes CAISEAAMDGRTGTQYF.

V and J are TRBV14 and TRBJ1-4; 8 nucleotides agree with TRBD1. Trimming at V came to 5 bases and at J to 7 bases, leaving 9 bases not matched to a gene. Germline CDR1 reads SGHDN; CDR2 reads FVKESK. There are 15 residues in the CDR3. The CDR3 loop is CASSDRQGIGEKLFF. Here the CDR3 DNA reads TGTGCCAGCAGCGACAGACAGGGGATCGGTGAAAAACTGTTTTTT. Supplemented by reference TRBV14 and TRBJ1-4, the full variable domain reads EAGVTQFPSHSVIEKGQTVTLRCDPISGHDNLYWYRRVMGKEIKFLLHFVKESKQDESGMPNNRFLAERTGGTYSTLKVQPAELEDSGVYFCASSDRQGIGEKLFFGSGTQLSVL.

This chain links TRBV2 with TRBJ2-3; D gene uncertain. Trimming removed 8 bases at V and 2 bases at J, with 11 bases between. Germline V gives CDR1 SNHLY, CDR2 FYNNEI. This CDR3 comprises 13 residues. CDR3 coding DNA: TGTGCCAGCGTAGGCTTCCTCACAGATACGCAGTATTTT. Protein product: CASVGFLTDTQYF. The entire variable domain, with the rest obtained from reference TRBV2 and TRBJ2-3, is as follows: EPEVTQTPSHQVTQMGQEVILRCVPISNHLYFYWYRQILGQKVEFLVSFYNNEISEKSEIFDDQFSVERPDGSNFTLKIRSTKLEDSAMYFCASVGFLTDTQYFGPGTRLTVL.

CDR3 protein: CAWSRGHTDTQYF. CDR3 coding DNA: TGTGCCTGGTCCCGAGGGCACACAGATACGCAGTATTTT. The gene calls are TRBV30 and TRBJ2-3, with D possibly TRBD2 on 5 matching bases. Trimming stripped 5 bases from V and 2 bases from J, with 11 bases between. Germline V gene lookup returns CDR1 GTSNPN and CDR2 SVGIG (reference sequence). CDR3 length: 13 amino acids.

The V and J genes are TRBV6-5 and TRBJ2-2, with D uncertain. This CDR3 has 12 residues. V lost 7 bases and J 5 bases, leaving 8 bases between the germline ends. The germline V gene has CDR1 MNHEY and CDR2 SVGAGI. The CDR3 sequence is CASIGPTGELFF. The CDR3 bases are TGTGCCAGCATCGGACCAACCGGGGAGCTGTTTTTT.

The table lists this clone with a count of one. V gene TRBV4-1 combines with J gene TRBJ1-5; D call uncertain. The germline V and J ends were trimmed by 0 bases and 4 bases, with 10 bases remaining between them. The CDR3 sequence is 15 residues long. From germline, CDR1 is MGHRA and CDR2 YSYEKL. CDR3 sequence reads: CASSQDRGSNQPQHF. The CDR3 DNA sequence: TGCGCCAGCAGCCAAGATCGAGGGAGTAATCAGCCCCAGCATTTT.

The V and J genes are TRBV18 and TRBJ2-2; TRBD1 agrees at 8 bases. Trimming cost V 6 bases and J 5 bases; bases outside gene matches: 8. Germline CDR1 and CDR2: KGHSH and LQKENI. The CDR3 contains 15 residues. The CDR3 nucleotides are TGTGCCAGCTCGGAAGGGACAGGCGATACCGGGGAGCTGTTTTTT. It yields the protein CASSEGTGDTGELFF. The whole variable domain, remainder taken from reference TRBV18 and TRBJ2-2, is NAGVMQNPRHLVRRRGQEARLRCSPMKGHSHVYWYRQLPEEGLKFMVYLQKENIIDESGMPKERFSAEFPKEGPSILRIQQVVRGDSAAYFCASSEGTGDTGELFFGEGSRLTVL.

V and J are TRBV14 and TRBJ2-5; 7 bases fit TRBD1. V was pared by 4 bases and J by 2 bases, with 10 bases of the junction left unmatched. Looked up from germline, CDR1 is SGHDN and CDR2 is FVKESK. This CDR3 comprises 16 residues. CDR3 bases: TGTGCCAGCAGCCGGCACCCCGGGACAGATCAAGAGACCCAGTACTTC. Its protein product is CASSRHPGTDQETQYF.

The chain recombines TRBV7-7 with TRBJ2-3, with a tentative D call TRBD2 (6 bases). Deletions cut 0 bases from V and 0 bases from J, with 7 bases between. The length of the CDR3 is 15 residues. The V gene's germline CDR1 is SSHAT and CDR2 FNYEAQ (reference sequence). The CDR3 DNA reads as TGTGCCAGCAGCTTAGCCGGGACTAGCACAGATACGCAGTATTTT. It is translated as CASSLAGTSTDTQYF.

This chain links TRBV10-3 with TRBJ2-1; 14 nucleotides align to TRBD2. J lost 2 bases, V lost 1 base, and 7 bases had no gene match. From germline, CDR1 is ENHRY and CDR2 SYGVKD. This CDR3 is 19 amino acids long. The DNA for the CDR3 is TGTGCCATCAGTGAGTTCCCCAGACTAGCGGGAGGGGCCTACAATGAGCAGTTCTTC. Protein product: CAISEFPRLAGGAYNEQFF.

The rearrangement links TRBV4-1 to TRBJ1-5; D is undetermined. CDR3 length: 21 amino acids. Germline V gene data show CDR1 as MGHRA and CDR2 as YSYEKL. The V and J ends lost 0 bases and 0 bases respectively, with 24 bases between them. The DNA for the CDR3 is TGCGCCAGCAGCCAAGAGAGGATAAACGCAGGCACCGCCTATAGCAATCAGCCCCAGCATTTT. This encodes CASSQERINAGTAYSNQPQHF.

The J gene is TRBJ2-7, the V gene TRBV6-1, with 9 bases lining up with TRBD1. Germline V gene data show CDR1 as MNHNS and CDR2 as SASEGT. The CDR3 runs to 13 residues. V lost 3 bases, J lost 6 bases, and 3 bases stayed unmatched. The CDR3 region has the DNA TGTGCCAGCAGTGAGTCGACAGGGGGCGAGCAGTACTTC. This sequence encodes CASSESTGGEQYF.

The chain employs TRBV10-3 and TRBJ1-6, with a possible D match to TRBD1 (5 bases). V dropped 5 bases and J dropped 12 bases, with 20 bases sitting between them. The germline V gene encodes CDR1 ENHRY and CDR2 SYGVKD. The CDR3 sequence is 15 residues long. The CDR3 protein is CAISQAKEGQGPLHF. CDR3 DNA: TGTGCCATCAGTCAAGCGAAGGAGGGGCAGGGACCCCTCCACTTT.